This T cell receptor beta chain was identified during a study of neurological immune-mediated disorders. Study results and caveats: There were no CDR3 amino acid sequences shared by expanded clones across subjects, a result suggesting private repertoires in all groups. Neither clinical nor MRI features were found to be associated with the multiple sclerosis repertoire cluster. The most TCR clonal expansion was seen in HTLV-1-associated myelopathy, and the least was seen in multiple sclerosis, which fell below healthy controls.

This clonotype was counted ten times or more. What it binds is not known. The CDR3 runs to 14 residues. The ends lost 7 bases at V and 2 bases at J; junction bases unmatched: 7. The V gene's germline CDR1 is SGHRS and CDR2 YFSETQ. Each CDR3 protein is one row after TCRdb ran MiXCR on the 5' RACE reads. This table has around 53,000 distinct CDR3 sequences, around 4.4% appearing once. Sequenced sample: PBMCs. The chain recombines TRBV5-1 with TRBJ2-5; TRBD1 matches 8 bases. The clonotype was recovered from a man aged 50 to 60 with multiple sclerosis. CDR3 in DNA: TGCGCCAGCTCCACGGGACAGGAACAAGAGACCCAGTACTTC. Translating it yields CASSTGQEQETQYF. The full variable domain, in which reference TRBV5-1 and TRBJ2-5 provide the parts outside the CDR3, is KAGVTQTPRYLIKTRGQQVTLSCSPISGHRSVSWYQQTPGQGLQFLFEYFSETQRNKGNFPGRFSGRQFSNSRSEMNVSTLELGDSALYLCASSTGQEQETQYFGPGTRLLVL.